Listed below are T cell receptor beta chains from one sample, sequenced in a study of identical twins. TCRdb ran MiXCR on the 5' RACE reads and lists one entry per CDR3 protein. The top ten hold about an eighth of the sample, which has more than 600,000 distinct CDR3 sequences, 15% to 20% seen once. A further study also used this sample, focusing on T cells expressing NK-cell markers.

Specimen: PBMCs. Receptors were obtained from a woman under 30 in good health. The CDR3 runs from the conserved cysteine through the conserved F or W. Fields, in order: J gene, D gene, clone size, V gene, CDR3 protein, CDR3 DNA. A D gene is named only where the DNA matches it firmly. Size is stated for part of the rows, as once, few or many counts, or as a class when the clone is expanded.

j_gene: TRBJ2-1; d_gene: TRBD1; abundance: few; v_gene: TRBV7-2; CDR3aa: CASSLNRGLRSYNEQFF; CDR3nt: TGTGCCAGCAGCTTAAACAGGGGCCTCCGCTCCTACAATGAGCAGTTCTTC
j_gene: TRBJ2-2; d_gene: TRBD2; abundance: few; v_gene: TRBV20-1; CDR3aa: CSARVAAGVGGELFF; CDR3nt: TGCAGTGCTAGAGTTGCAGCGGGAGTTGGCGGGGAGCTGTTTTTT
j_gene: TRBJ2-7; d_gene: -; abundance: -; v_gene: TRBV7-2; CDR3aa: CASSFPGPPEQYF; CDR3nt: TGTGCCAGCAGCTTCCCGGGACCCCCCGAGCAGTACTTC
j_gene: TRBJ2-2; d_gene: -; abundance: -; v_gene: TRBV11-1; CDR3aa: CASSSKSTGELFF; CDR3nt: TGTGCCAGCAGCTCTAAGAGCACCGGGGAGCTGTTTTTT
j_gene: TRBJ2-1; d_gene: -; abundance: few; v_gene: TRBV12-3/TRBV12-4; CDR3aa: CASSSQGSEQFF; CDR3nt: TGTGCCAGCAGTTCCCAGGGGTCCGAGCAGTTCTTC
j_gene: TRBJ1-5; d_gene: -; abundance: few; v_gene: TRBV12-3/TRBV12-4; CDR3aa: CASSSTGLQPQHF; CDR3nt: TGTGCCAGCAGTTCTACAGGGCTCCAGCCCCAGCATTTT
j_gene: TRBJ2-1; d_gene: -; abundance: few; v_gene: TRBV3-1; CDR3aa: CASSQAGIGGEQFF; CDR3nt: TGTGCCAGCAGCCAAGCCGGAATAGGGGGTGAGCAGTTCTTC
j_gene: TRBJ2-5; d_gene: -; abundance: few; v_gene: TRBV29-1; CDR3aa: CSVEFPPKQGFISGETQYF; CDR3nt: TGCAGCGTTGAATTTCCCCCGAAACAGGGTTTCATTAGTGGAGAGACCCAGTACTTC
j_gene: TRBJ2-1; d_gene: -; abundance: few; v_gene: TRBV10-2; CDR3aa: CASSRLVRENEQFF; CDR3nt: TGCGCCAGCAGTCGACTAGTAAGGGAGAATGAGCAGTTCTTC
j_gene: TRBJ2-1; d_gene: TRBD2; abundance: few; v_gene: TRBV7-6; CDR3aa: CASSLATSGTFDEQFF; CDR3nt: TGTGCCAGCAGCTTAGCGACCAGCGGGACTTTTGATGAGCAGTTCTTC
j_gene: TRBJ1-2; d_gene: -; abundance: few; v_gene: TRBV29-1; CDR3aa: CSSTGNYGYTF; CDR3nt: TGCAGCTCCACAGGGAACTATGGCTACACCTTC
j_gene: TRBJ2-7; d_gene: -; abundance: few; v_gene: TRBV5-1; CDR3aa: CASSLRGVGHEQYF; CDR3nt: TGCGCCAGCAGCCTACGCGGAGTCGGCCACGAGCAGTACTTC
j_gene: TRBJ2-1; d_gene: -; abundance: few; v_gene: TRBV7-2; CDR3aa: CASKAPQSSEQFF; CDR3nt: TGTGCCAGCAAGGCCCCTCAAAGTAGTGAGCAGTTCTTC
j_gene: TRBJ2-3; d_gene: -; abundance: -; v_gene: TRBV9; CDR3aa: CASKESGTMTDTQYF; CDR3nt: TGTGCCAGCAAGGAGAGCGGGACAATGACAGATACGCAGTATTTT
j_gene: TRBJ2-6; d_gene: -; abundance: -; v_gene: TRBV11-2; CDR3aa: CASSFGRLISGANVLTF; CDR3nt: TGTGCCAGCAGCTTTGGCCGACTCATTTCTGGGGCCAACGTCCTGACTTTC
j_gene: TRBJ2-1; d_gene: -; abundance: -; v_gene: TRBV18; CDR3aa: CASSPPGDPHEQFF; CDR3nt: TGTGCCAGCTCACCACCGGGGGACCCCCATGAGCAGTTCTTC
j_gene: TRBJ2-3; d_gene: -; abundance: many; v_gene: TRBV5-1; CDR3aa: CASSLETDTQYF; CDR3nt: TGCGCCAGCAGCTTGGAAACAGATACGCAGTATTTT